The clone carrying this TCR beta chain came up once. The record originates from a study of blood T cell repertoires in COVID-19. Overall study context: Samples taken during acute and convalescent COVID-19 were collected in the United States, Italy and Spain. Sources were T cells, B-cell-depleted T cells, or PBMCs; the material itself was cDNA or gDNA.

Individuals drawn from about 26 US areas were roughly 18 to 95 years old. Repertoires were generated with immunoSEQ multiplex PCR, while TCRdb's copy carries only in-frame clones and drops some. The table records around 110,000 clones, roughly 84% of them present only once. This clonotype was obtained from a woman in her 30s who had recovered from COVID-19. The sample comprised PBMCs or T cells enriched from blood (not recorded which).

The CDR3 is CASSYLQGLGQPQHF. The CDR3 nucleotides read TGTGCCAGCAGTTACCTACAGGGGTTGGGACAGCCCCAGCATTTT. This chain connects TRBV6-2 or TRBV6-3 to TRBJ1-5; 7 bases agree with TRBD1. Losses at the gene ends were 2 bases for V and 7 bases for J; bases not matched to a gene: 8. CDR3 length equals 15 residues. Germline loops: CDR1 MNHEY, CDR2 SVGEGT.